This T cell receptor beta chain comes out of a study of T cell repertoires in cytomegalovirus infection. The overall study: The study used recently identified HLA-C-restricted and well-studied HLA-B-restricted CMV epitopes. A matching HLA type, together with CMV infection, was signaled by public TCR beta signatures.

Study results and caveats: HLA-C-restricted CMV-specific TCR beta clonotypes prevailed in the ex vivo response.

TCRdb re-called the reads through MiXCR, storing one row per CDR3 protein. Of hundreds of thousands of distinct CDR3 sequences detected, 30% to 40% appear once; the ten largest clones hold roughly an eighth. V shed 3 bases and J 0 bases; nucleotides not matched to a gene: 9. This CDR3 spans 17 amino acids. The germline CDR1 and CDR2 sequences are MNHEY and SVGEGT. Points on this clonotype: What it binds is unknown.

The J gene is TRBJ2-7, the V gene TRBV6-2 or TRBV6-3; TRBD2 aligns across 9 bases. This receptor was identified in a human donor in good health (CMV status not recorded). Some clones in this sample may be carry-over from other donors' samples. The sequenced sample was cultured CD8+ T cells from PBMCs, obtained from culture after CMV antigen stimulation. CDR3 loop: CASSYPAGGSSSYEQYV. CDR3 DNA: TGTGCCAGCAGTTATCCGGCGGGGGGGTCCAGCTCCTACGAGCAGTACGTC.